This T cell receptor beta chain was retrieved from a study of identical twins. MiXCR was run by TCRdb on the 5' RACE reads, yielding one entry per CDR3 protein. The data hold roughly 1.6 million distinct CDR3 sequences, with 32% observed a single time. Study-level points and caveats: High-abundance cord blood beta clonotypes had fewer insertions; memory repertoires showed none. The degree of excess twin sharing was weaker in beta out-of-frame sequences.

Germline CDR1 MNHNS, CDR2 SASEGT. The CDR3 length is 15 residues. In the case of this clonotype: Its antigen is currently unknown. One end of the junction varies from germline; a read error may be responsible.

The rearrangement joins TRBV6-1 to TRBJ2-1, with TRBD2 matching 10 bases. This clonotype was obtained from a newborn girl in good health. The sequenced material came from cord blood. CDR3 DNA sequence: TGTGCCGGCAGTGGCCGGGCTAGCGGGAGTGATGAGCAGTTCTTC. Encoded protein: CAGSGRASGSDEQFF.